A selection of T cell receptor beta chains follows, all from one sample in a study of PD-1 blockade in classical Hodgkin lymphoma. Using immunoSEQ multiplex PCR, the repertoire was profiled, and TCRdb retains in-frame clones only, with some absent. The data hold roughly 14,000 clones, with around 61% observed a single time. The specimen comprised peripheral blood mononuclear cells (PBMCs), sampled at baseline. Receptors originate from a human donor with classical Hodgkin lymphoma. CDR3s include the opening cysteine and the closing phenylalanine or tryptophan. The order of the fields is clone size, D gene, J gene, V gene, CDR3 protein, CDR3 DNA. A D gene is named only where the DNA matches it firmly. Clone size appears in some rows only: once, few, many, or a class for an expanded clone.

NA,NA,TRBJ1-5,TRBV11-2,CASSFGLNQPQHF,TGTGCCAGCAGCTTCGGACTGAATCAGCCCCAGCATTTT
few,TRBD1,TRBJ1-1,TRBV11-2,CASSLGTGIEAFF,TGTGCCAGCAGCTTAGGGACAGGGATTGAAGCTTTCTTT
once,TRBD2,TRBJ2-7,TRBV5-1,CASQELASSYEQYF,TGCGCCAGCCAAGAACTAGCGAGCTCCTACGAGCAGTACTTC
NA,TRBD2,TRBJ2-1,TRBV5-1,CASSLRGLAGGNYNEQFF,TGCGCCAGCAGCTTGCGGGGACTAGCGGGAGGTAACTACAATGAGCAGTTCTTC
NA,TRBD1,TRBJ2-7,TRBV19,CASSIRRQGAYEQYF,TGTGCCAGTAGTATAAGGCGTCAGGGGGCCTACGAGCAGTACTTC
NA,NA,TRBJ2-7,TRBV2,CASSVVDFVPGGQYF,TGTGCCAGCAGTGTAGTAGATTTCGTTCCCGGGGGGCAGTACTTC
NA,NA,TRBJ1-1,TRBV5-8,CASSLAGTLNTEAFF,TGTGCCAGCAGCTTGGCGGGGACCTTGAACACTGAAGCTTTCTTT
few,NA,TRBJ1-1,TRBV5-8,CASSLVGSNTEAFF,TGTGCCAGCAGCTTGGTGGGGTCAAACACTGAAGCTTTCTTT
NA,NA,TRBJ1-2,TRBV19,CASSIRDTGGYTF,TGTGCCAGTAGTATCCGGGACACCGGTGGCTACACCTTC
NA,NA,TRBJ2-7,TRBV6-1,CASGAVAAYEQYF,TGTGCCAGCGGGGCAGTCGCCGCCTACGAGCAGTACTTC
NA,NA,TRBJ1-1,TRBV27,CASSRGRMNTEAFF,TGTGCCAGCAGTCGGGGGAGGATGAACACTGAAGCTTTCTTT
medium-sized,NA,TRBJ1-1,TRBV4-2,CASSQNSAMNTEAFF,TGTGCCAGCAGCCAAAACTCTGCTATGAACACTGAAGCTTTCTTT
NA,NA,TRBJ2-2,TRBV27,CASSLEGSGTGELFF,TGTGCCAGCAGTTTGGAAGGGTCGGGTACCGGGGAGCTGTTTTTT
NA,NA,TRBJ1-1,TRBV28,CASSASRGNTEAFF,TGTGCCAGCAGTGCTTCTCGGGGGAACACTGAAGCTTTCTTT
NA,TRBD1,TRBJ1-1,TRBV5-4,CASSLAGGQGRSEAFF,TGTGCCAGCAGCTTGGCCGGGGGACAGGGGAGATCTGAAGCTTTCTTT
few,TRBD2,TRBJ2-1,TRBV28,CASSSSGRVDEQFF,TGTGCCAGCAGTTCTAGCGGGAGGGTTGATGAGCAGTTCTTC
medium-sized,NA,TRBJ1-1,TRBV5-1,CASSLTGQGSTEAFF,TGCGCCAGCAGCTTGACCGGGCAGGGGAGCACTGAAGCTTTCTTT
NA,NA,TRBJ1-5,TRBV19,CASIVTGSGNQPQHF,TGTGCCAGTATCGTAACAGGGAGCGGCAATCAGCCCCAGCATTTT
NA,NA,TRBJ1-2,TRBV11-2,CASSLGTFDGYTF,TGTGCCAGCAGCTTAGGGACATTCGATGGCTACACCTTC
NA,TRBD1,TRBJ1-1,TRBV19,CASFDRGNTEAFF,TGTGCCAGCTTTGACAGGGGAAACACTGAAGCTTTCTTT
NA,TRBD1,TRBJ2-1,TRBV5-1,CASSSGTVSYNEQFF,TGCGCCAGCAGCTCCGGGACAGTCTCCTACAATGAGCAGTTCTTC
NA,TRBD2,TRBJ2-1,TRBV11-3,CASSLVSVAGGHNEQFF,TGTGCCAGCAGCTTAGTGTCGGTAGCGGGAGGGCACAATGAGCAGTTCTTC
once,NA,TRBJ2-5,TRBV29-1,CSVRGRVLETQYF,TGCAGCGTCCGAGGCAGGGTGCTAGAGACCCAGTACTTC
NA,NA,TRBJ2-7,TRBV18,CASSQRGDYEQYF,TGTGCCAGCTCACAGAGAGGCGACTACGAGCAGTACTTC
NA,NA,TRBJ2-7,TRBV2,CASSEAGGKTYEQYF,TGTGCCAGCAGTGAAGCGGGGGGAAAGACGTACGAGCAGTACTTC